This T cell receptor beta chain was captured in a study of immune heterogeneity within non-small cell lung tumors. At 600 ng per sample, bulk tumor genomic DNA provided the template. Biopsies that were spaced far apart were taken, several per primary tumor, during surgery. The cohort was untreated, with newly diagnosed non-small cell lung cancer undergoing curative surgery. Each donor was a newly diagnosed non-small cell lung cancer patient undergoing surgery with curative intent. This clonotype occurred a few times. Antigen: not known. This could be a read error, since a much larger clone is one nucleotide away. Multiplex PCR relied on 32 V and 13 J primers to amplify TCR beta CDR3. TCRdb processed the multiplex PCR reads anew with MiXCR; each CDR3 protein has one entry. The sample has tens of thousands of distinct CDR3 sequences, approximately 30% seen once. General observations from the study: Clonotypes of T-cell receptor beta found at high frequency were largely distinct between individual patients.

CDR3 length: 15 residues. The trim removed 5 bases at V and 9 bases at J, leaving 12 bases unmatched. CDR1 and CDR2 (germline): MNHNS, SASEGT. This chain connects TRBV6-1 to TRBJ1-4, with TRBD1 matching over 7 bases. Sequencing used lung tumor tissue. The clonotype was recovered from a man aged 35 to 55 with non-small cell lung cancer. This CDR3 is CASSKGGQGGQKLFF. CDR3 nucleotides: TGTGCCAGCAGTAAGGGAGGTCAGGGGGGGCAAAAACTGTTTTTT.